This entry describes one T cell receptor (beta chain). This clone came up a few times. A read error may explain this, as a much larger clone is one base away. This sample was taken from a study of blood T cell repertoires in acute mononucleosis (dated by TCRdb to 2020 to 2022). About the full investigation: To capture the primary response, acute-phase samples were obtained within 2 weeks of when symptoms began. During acute infection, about 2% and 1% of blood CD8 T cells were made up of mean YVL-BR-specific and GLC-BM-specific cells, respectively. A mean blood EBV load of around 4 log10 genome copies per million B cells was observed during acute infection, and a mean blood EBV load of approximately 2.5 was observed at convalescence. What the work shows at the level of the full study, not this receptor alone: Persistence into convalescence was observed for only around 9% of unique acute clonotypes, yet most of the response was made up by these persisting clonotypes, and the remaining acute clonotypes were seemingly replaced by new diverse de novo clonotypes. For BRLF1 (YVL-BR), TCRalpha CDR3 motifs played a dominant role and TCRbeta a minimal role in TCR repertoire selection. With only a few donors in the cohort, group averages were based on very few individuals. Low acute-to-convalescent clonotype overlap might partly reflect sampling error, because only a fraction of each donor's blood was analyzed.

The germline V gene (reference sequence) gives CDR1 as SEHNR and CDR2 as FQNEAQ. Between the V and J ends, shortened by 6 bases and 6 bases respectively, the junction contains 18 bases. Measured from the cysteine to the phenylalanine, the CDR3 is 15 residues long. Of the read, only the CDR3 DNA is kept; its 45 bases are in frame from base 1. Total RNA from at least 9,000 sorted tetramer+ CD8 T cells was reverse transcribed into cDNA for TCR profiling. PCR with primers that anneal to V and J regions amplified CDR3 regions and added unique molecular identifiers to track templates. Profiling of the TCRalpha and TCRbeta chains was done on the immunoSEQ platform, including the sequencing and error-correction standards of that platform. Regarding the original processing steps: Clonal copy numbers were corrected for sequencing and PCR errors, and CDR3s were defined according to IMGT conventions. Analysis was restricted to productive rearrangements and performed with immunoSEQ Analyzer versions 2.0 and 3.0, while gene-pairing frequencies underwent further processing in Microsoft Excel. Circos plots were used to visualize V-J pairings, and MEME together with a custom motifSearch program was used to find CDR3 motifs. The OLGA algorithm was used to calculate the probability of generation of TCR sequences. Clonotypes seen at both visits were called persistent; those seen only acutely were nonpersistent; those seen only at convalescence were de novo. A public TCR was defined as an amino acid clonotype used by more than one donor. TCRdb holds this immuneACCESS table with in-frame rearrangements only. Some clones are missing; in checked studies, unresolved V genes explain under half, and the rest has no known cause. The V and J calls and the clone size are those of that table, but D and trimming were determined from the DNA. Within this sample are about 2,200 clones, with 25% to 35% of them counted one time only. The top ten clonotypes cover roughly 46% of the sample.

The time point label, read with the paper, signifies: acute infectious mononucleosis, at clinical presentation within 2 weeks of symptom onset (visit 1). Over primary infection, the study followed CD8 T cell responses to two immunodominant EBV epitopes: BRLF1 109 (YVL-BR) and BMLF1 280 (GLC-BM). Primary EBV infection was indicated by a positive serum heterophile antibody test and EBV viral capsid antigen-specific IgM. As a first step, magnetic positive selection (MACS) was used to enrich total CD8 T cells from the PBMCs. A FACSAria III was used to sort live CD3+ CD8+ tetramer+ cells to over 95% purity. A PE-conjugated tetramer loaded with the BRLF1 109-117 peptide was used for cell sorting. After tetramer sorting, TCR repertoires of EBV epitope-specific CD8 T cells were deep-sequenced directly ex vivo at acute infection and at convalescence. The donors were three individuals between roughly 18 and 29 years old who had clinical acute infectious mononucleosis and laboratory evidence of primary EBV infection. Heparinized peripheral blood was collected once when donors presented clinically with mononucleosis symptoms and a second time roughly 6 months afterward. Ficoll-Paque density gradient centrifugation was used to isolate PBMCs.

The sequence derives from a young woman with infectious mononucleosis caused by EBV. The chain links TRBV7-9 with TRBJ1-5, with TRBD1 perhaps the D gene, on 6 matching bases. The sample here was EBV YVL epitope tetramer+ CD8+ T cells sorted from PBMCs, taken during acute infectious mononucleosis. Interpreted using the paper, the cell subset or site label stands for: CD8 T cells binding a tetramer with EBV BRLF1 109-117 peptide (YVL-BR). For the CDR3, the sequence is CASSFLLGGAQPQHF. Read as DNA, the sequence is TGTGCCAGCAGTTTCCTTCTGGGGGGGGCTCAGCCCCAGCATTTT.